This T cell receptor (beta chain) stems from a study of breast tumors, draining lymph nodes, adjacent tissues. General observations from the study: The data were judged consistent with most tumor T cells coming from lymph node and expanding in tumor. Data only fit, rather than demonstrated, lymph node origin of most tumor T cells. Tumor repertoires ranked between lymph nodes and nontumor tissue in diversity, with V and J gene preferences.

This clonotype was seen at least ten times. Antigen unknown. TCRdb analysed the multiplex PCR reads with MiXCR anew, one entry per CDR3 protein. The data hold around 20,000 distinct CDR3 sequences, with 25% to 40% observed a single time. Trimming shortened V by 4 bases and J by 7 bases, and 11 bases separated the two germline ends. CDR3 length: 14 residues. Input material: breast tumor tissue. The receptor was isolated from a female donor with breast cancer. Some clones in this sample may be carry-over from other donors' samples. The chain is built from TRBV12-3 or TRBV12-4 and TRBJ1-6; D perhaps matches TRBD1 (6 bases). The CDR3 loop is CASSSSRGNSPLHF. The CDR3 coding sequence is TGTGCCAGCAGTTCCTCCAGGGGCAATTCACCCCTCCACTTT.